Below, one T cell receptor (beta chain) is given with its context. This record belongs to a study of technical replicates of blood from a few donors. Trimming removed 0 bases at V and 8 bases at J, with 19 bases between. The germline V gene encodes CDR1 LGHNA and CDR2 YSLEER. The CDR3 has 16 residues. Repertoires were generated with immunoSEQ multiplex PCR, while TCRdb's copy carries only in-frame clones and drops some. The data hold under 75,000 clones, with about 86% observed a single time. The J gene is TRBJ1-2, the V gene TRBV4-3; D perhaps matches TRBD1 (5 bases). This clonotype was obtained from a human donor in good health. Some clones in this sample may be carry-over from other donors' samples. Specimen: PBMCs. The CDR3 nucleotides are TGCGCCAGCAGCCAAGAAACGACCCCAGGGCTACGGGGCTACACCTTC. Its protein product is CASSQETTPGLRGYTF.